The 5 T cell receptor beta chains below come from one sample, sequenced in a study of CD8 T cells in Susac syndrome. Random hexamers served to reverse transcribe about 0.45 to 1 ug RNA. TCRdb re-derived calls from the immunoSEQ multiplex PCR reads in MiXCR, one entry per CDR3 protein. The sample holds under 110,000 distinct CDR3 sequences, approximately 94% seen once. Material for sequencing was CD8+ T cells from PBMCs. Source of these receptors: a human donor with Susac syndrome.

The chain combines TRBV12-3 or TRBV12-4 with TRBJ1-5, with D unclear. Trimming took off 3 bases at V and 5 bases at J, with 14 bases between the two ends. The CDR3 spans 15 residues. CDR3 sequence: CASSLEPFEDQPQHF. DNA for the CDR3: TGTGCCAGCAGTTTGGAACCCTTCGAGGATCAGCCCCAGCATTTT.

This chain connects TRBV13 to TRBJ1-2; TRBD1 might be the D (5 bases). Germline V gene sequence: CDR1 PRHDT, CDR2 FYEKMQ (reference sequence). The length of the CDR3 is 12 residues. V shed 5 bases and J shed 8 bases, with 12 bases lying between them. The CDR3 is CASSPQGRGYTF. CDR3 DNA sequence: TGTGCCAGCAGCCCTCAGGGTCGCGGCTACACCTTC.

The chain has TRBV27 and TRBJ2-2; 7 positions match TRBD2. Looked up from germline, CDR1 is MNHEY and CDR2 is SMNVEV (reference sequence). CDR3 length: 13 amino acids. The ends lost 5 bases at V and 7 bases at J; junction bases unmatched: 4. CDR3 sequence reads: CASSSGTFGELFF. The CDR3 DNA reads TGTGCCAGCAGTAGCGGGACCTTCGGGGAGCTGTTTTTT.

The J gene is TRBJ2-5, the V gene TRBV7-9; maybe TRBD2 (6 bases). V gave up 5 bases and J gave up 0 bases, with 13 bases separating them. Germline V CDR1 and CDR2: SEHNR, FQNEAQ (reference sequence). The CDR3 spans 15 residues. The CDR3 region is CASSGTSPYQETQYF. The CDR3 DNA sequence: TGTGCCAGCAGCGGTACTAGCCCGTACCAAGAGACCCAGTACTTC.

CDR3 coding DNA: TGCGCCAGCAGCTTAGATAGTTTGCAGCCCCAGCATTTT. It encodes CASSLDSLQPQHF. The chain carries TRBV5-1 and TRBJ1-5, with D uncertain. The V end was cut by 2 bases, the J end by 7 bases, with 10 bases between. Germline V gives CDR1 SGHRS, CDR2 YFSETQ. This CDR3 has 13 amino acids.